The present entry profiles one TCR beta chain with its context. Its specificity is unknown. TCRdb keeps only in-frame clones here, not all; method: immunoSEQ multiplex PCR. The sample holds about 20,000 clones; around four fifths are singletons and the top ten take around 52%. The cohort excluded patients with autoimmune disease history or systemic immunosuppression. This entry comes from a study of OX40 agonist ivuxolimab in advanced cancers. Study background: Ivuxolimab, an agonist antibody against OX40 (CD134), was given to patients. Averaging roughly 60 years in age, with a range of roughly 23 to 80, the cohort was approximately 84% male. Study-wide findings and caveats: More expanded clones were seen, on average, in CD8+ T cells than in CD4+.

V was clipped by 6 bases and J by 6 bases, with 8 bases between them. The germline V gene encodes CDR1 LNHDA and CDR2 SQIVND (reference sequence). The CDR3 length is 11 residues. The chain is built from TRBV19 and TRBJ1-1; D not certain. Sequenced here: CD4+ or CD8+ T cells sorted from blood, sampled in a trial of the OX40 agonist ivuxolimab. The TCR comes from an adult with an advanced solid tumor such as melanoma, head and neck, liver or kidney cancer. This CDR3 is CASRSGSEAFF. CDR3 nucleotide sequence: TGTGCCAGTAGGTCAGGCTCTGAAGCTTTCTTT. The full variable domain, its missing parts supplied by reference TRBV19 and TRBJ1-1, is DGGITQSPKYLFRKEGQNVTLSCEQNLNHDAMYWYRQDPGQGLRLIYYSQIVNDFQKGDIAEGYSVSREKKESFPLTVTSAQKNPTAFYLCASRSGSEAFFGQGTRLTVV.